This T cell receptor (beta chain) is from a study of T-cell memory formation after mild COVID-19. TCRalpha and TCRbeta libraries used 5'RACE with constant-segment primers and UMIs. TCRdb re-analysed the 5' RACE reads in MiXCR, keeping a single row per CDR3 protein. The data show under 40,000 distinct CDR3 sequences, about 7.7% seen once. The receptor comes from a man aged 18 to 30 who had mild COVID-19 (a few samples of this study predate the infection). Cell type and time point are not known. The sample comprised PBMCs or a T cell subset sorted from them (not recorded which).

As DNA, the CDR3 is TGTGCCAGCAGCTTAACCCCGGATACGCAGTATTTT. Translation gives CASSLTPDTQYF. This chain connects TRBV7-9 to TRBJ2-3; D is unclear. There are 12 residues in the CDR3. V was clipped by 2 bases and J by 6 bases, with 6 bases between them. Germline CDR1 SEHNR, CDR2 FQNEAQ (reference sequence).